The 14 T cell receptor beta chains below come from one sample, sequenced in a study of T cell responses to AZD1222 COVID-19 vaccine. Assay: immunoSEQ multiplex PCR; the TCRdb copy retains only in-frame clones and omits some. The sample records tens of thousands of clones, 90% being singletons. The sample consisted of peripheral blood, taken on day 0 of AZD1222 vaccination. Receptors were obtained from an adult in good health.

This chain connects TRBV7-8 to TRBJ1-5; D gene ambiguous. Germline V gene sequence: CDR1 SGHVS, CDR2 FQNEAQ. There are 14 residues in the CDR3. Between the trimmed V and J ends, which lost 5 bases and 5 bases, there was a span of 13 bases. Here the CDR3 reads CASSVSEKDQPQHF. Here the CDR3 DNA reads TGTGCCAGCAGCGTATCAGAGAAGGATCAGCCCCAGCATTTT. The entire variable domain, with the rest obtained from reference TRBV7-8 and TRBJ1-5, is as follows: GAGVSQSPRYKVAKRGQDVALRCDPISGHVSLFWYQQALGQGPEFLTYFQNEAQLDKSGLPSDRFFAERPEGSVSTLKIQRTQQEDSAVYLCASSVSEKDQPQHFGDGTRLSIL.

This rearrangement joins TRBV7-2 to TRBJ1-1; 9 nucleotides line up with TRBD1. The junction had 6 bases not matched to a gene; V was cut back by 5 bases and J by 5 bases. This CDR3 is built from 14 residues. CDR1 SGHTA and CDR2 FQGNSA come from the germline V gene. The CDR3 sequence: CASSTDRGGTEAFF. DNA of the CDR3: TGTGCCAGCAGCACGGACAGGGGAGGAACTGAAGCTTTCTTT.

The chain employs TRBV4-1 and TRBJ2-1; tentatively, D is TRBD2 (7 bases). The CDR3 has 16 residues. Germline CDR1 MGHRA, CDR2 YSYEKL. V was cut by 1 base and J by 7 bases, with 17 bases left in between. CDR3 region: CASSQVNGGPGNEQFF. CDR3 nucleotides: TGCGCCAGCAGCCAAGTAAACGGGGGGCCAGGGAATGAGCAGTTCTTC.

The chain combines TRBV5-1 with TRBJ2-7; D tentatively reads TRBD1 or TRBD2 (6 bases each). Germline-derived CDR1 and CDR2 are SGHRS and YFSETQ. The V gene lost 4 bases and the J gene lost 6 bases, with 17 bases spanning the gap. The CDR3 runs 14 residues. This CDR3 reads CASSLGRTVLEQYF. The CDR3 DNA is TGCGCCAGCAGCCTGGGGAGGACAGTTCTCGAGCAGTACTTC.

The CDR3 sequence: CASSSRDTEAFF. CDR3 nucleotides: TGTGCCAGTAGTAGCAGGGACACTGAAGCTTTCTTT. The rearrangement links TRBV19 to TRBJ1-1, with D tentatively TRBD1 (5 bases). From germline, CDR1 is LNHDA and CDR2 SQIVND (reference sequence). CDR3 length: 12 amino acids. V shed 4 bases and J shed 3 bases, with 6 bases lying between them.

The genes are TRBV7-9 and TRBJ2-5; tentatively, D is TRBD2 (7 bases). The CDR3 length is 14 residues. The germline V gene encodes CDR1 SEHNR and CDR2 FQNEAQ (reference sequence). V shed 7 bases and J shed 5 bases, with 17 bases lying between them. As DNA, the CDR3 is TGTGCCAGCACCCCGATGGGGGGGCGGGAGACCCAGTACTTC. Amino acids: CASTPMGGRETQYF.

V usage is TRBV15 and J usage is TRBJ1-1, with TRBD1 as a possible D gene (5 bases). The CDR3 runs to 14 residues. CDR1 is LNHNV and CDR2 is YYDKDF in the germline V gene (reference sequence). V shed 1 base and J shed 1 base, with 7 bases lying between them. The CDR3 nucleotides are TGTGCCACCAGCAGAGGTGACAGGAACACTGAAGCTTTCTTT. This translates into CATSRGDRNTEAFF.

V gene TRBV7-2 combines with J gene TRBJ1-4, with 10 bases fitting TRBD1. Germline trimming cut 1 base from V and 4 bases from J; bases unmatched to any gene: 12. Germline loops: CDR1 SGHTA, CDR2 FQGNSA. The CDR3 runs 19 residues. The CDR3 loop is CASSLVAGTGVTSNEKLFF. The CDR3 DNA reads TGTGCCAGCAGCTTAGTGGCGGGGACAGGGGTGACTAGTAATGAAAAACTGTTTTTT.

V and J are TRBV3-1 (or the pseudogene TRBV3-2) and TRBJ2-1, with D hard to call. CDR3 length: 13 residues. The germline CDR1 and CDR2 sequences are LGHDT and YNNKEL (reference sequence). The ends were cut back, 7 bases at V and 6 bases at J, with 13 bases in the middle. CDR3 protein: CASIGSLGNEQFF. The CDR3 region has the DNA TGTGCCAGCATCGGGTCCCTGGGCAATGAGCAGTTCTTC.

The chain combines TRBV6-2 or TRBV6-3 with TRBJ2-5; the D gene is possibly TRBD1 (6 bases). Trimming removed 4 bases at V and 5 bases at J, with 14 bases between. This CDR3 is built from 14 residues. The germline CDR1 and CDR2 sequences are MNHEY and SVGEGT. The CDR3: CASSWTAAGETQYF. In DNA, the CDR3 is TGTGCCAGCAGTTGGACAGCCGCTGGGGAGACCCAGTACTTC.

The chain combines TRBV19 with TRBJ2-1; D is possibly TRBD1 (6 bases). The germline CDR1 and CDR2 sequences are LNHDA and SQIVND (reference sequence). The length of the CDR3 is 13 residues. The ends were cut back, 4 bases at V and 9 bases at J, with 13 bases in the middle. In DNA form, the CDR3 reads TGTGCCAGTAGTACGCACAGAGGGGGTGAGCAGTTCTTC. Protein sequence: CASSTHRGGEQFF.

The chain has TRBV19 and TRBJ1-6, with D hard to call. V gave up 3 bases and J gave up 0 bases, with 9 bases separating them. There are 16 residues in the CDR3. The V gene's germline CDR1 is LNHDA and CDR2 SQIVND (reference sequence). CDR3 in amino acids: CASSIWGSSYNSPLHF. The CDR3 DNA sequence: TGTGCCAGTAGTATCTGGGGAAGCTCCTATAATTCACCCCTCCACTTT.

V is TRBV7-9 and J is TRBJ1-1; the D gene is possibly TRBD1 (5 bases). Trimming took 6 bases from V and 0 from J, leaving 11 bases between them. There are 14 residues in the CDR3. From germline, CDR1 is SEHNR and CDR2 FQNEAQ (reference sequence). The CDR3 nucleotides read TGTGCCAGCAGACTACAGGACCTGAACACTGAAGCTTTCTTT. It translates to CASRLQDLNTEAFF.

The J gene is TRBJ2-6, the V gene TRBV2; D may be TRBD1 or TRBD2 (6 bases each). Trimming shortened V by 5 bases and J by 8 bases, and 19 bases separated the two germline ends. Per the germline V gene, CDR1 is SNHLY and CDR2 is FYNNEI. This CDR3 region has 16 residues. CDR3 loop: CASSQQGLQISNVLTF. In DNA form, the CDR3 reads TGTGCCAGCAGTCAACAGGGACTCCAAATCTCCAACGTCCTGACTTTC.